The TCR beta chain described here comes from a study of blood T cell repertoires in COVID-19. Across the study: Sites in the United States, Italy and Spain provided acute and convalescent COVID-19 samples.

The germline V gene has CDR1 ENHRY and CDR2 SYGVKD. V shed 5 bases and J shed 2 bases, with 18 bases lying between them. The CDR3 contains 16 residues. This clone has just one count. Only in-frame clones appear in the TCRdb table, and some are missing; sequencing was by immunoSEQ multiplex PCR. Among 70,000 to 75,000 clones listed, approximately 80% were seen once. This receptor was identified in a man between 70 and 80 years old with acute or convalescent COVID-19. Sequenced sample: peripheral blood. The chain recombines TRBV10-3 with TRBJ1-2, with D unresolved. For the CDR3, the DNA is TGTGCCATCAGTCCGGCGGGAGGGCTCGGGAACTATGGCTACACCTTC. Amino acids: CAISPAGGLGNYGYTF.